This T cell receptor (beta chain) was retrieved from a study of breast tumors, draining lymph nodes, adjacent tissues (dated by TCRdb to about 2016). For context, the study as a whole: Breast cancer patients provided tumor, adjacent nontumor tissue and axillary lymph nodes, and the study compared the TCR beta repertoires across these three sources. In human breast cancer, the study set out to evaluate how tumor, surrounding tissue and draining lymph node repertoires relate to one another and whether T cells may move between these sites.

Lymph node samples were obtained from the axillary draining lymph nodes of breast cancer patients. This sample was sequenced with an Illumina HiSeq 2000. Multiplex PCR amplification was used to generate the TCR beta chain libraries. The amplified TCR beta chain products were analyzed by high-throughput sequencing. The public reads were reanalyzed by TCRdb: fastp trimming at Q25, MiXCR alignment, in-frame beta chains only. Every CDR3 protein is listed once, alongside the most common genes and DNA of its rows. Across this sample there are about 220,000 distinct CDR3 sequences, with less than 40% seen only once. The ten largest account for approximately 3.6% of the sample. A few counts support this clonotype. Its specific antigen is unknown. No base quality values were provided; no much bigger clone lies one nucleotide off. The CDR3, cysteine through phenylalanine, is 14 amino acids long. Of the read, only the CDR3 DNA is kept; its 42 bases are in frame from base 1. The germline V and J ends show losses of 2 bases and 5 bases respectively, and no gene match explains 4 bases of the junction. The germline V gene specifies SGHTS as CDR1 and YDEGEE as CDR2.

The investigation overall reported the following: Tumor T-cell repertoires showed less diversity than lymph node repertoires and more diversity than nontumor tissue repertoires, and tumor T-cell repertoires showed preferential V and J gene usage. The conclusion that tumor T cells originate in lymph nodes was presented as consistent with a hypothesis rather than as directly demonstrated. The similarity between tumor and nontumor tissue repertoires was significantly greater in luminal-like breast cancer than in basal-like breast cancer. The data were considered consistent with most tumor T cells being derived from the lymph node and subsequently expanding within tumor tissue.

Sequencing used axillary lymph node tissue. Recombination linked TRBV5-8 to TRBJ1-5; the central 7 bases match TRBD1. This TCR was recovered from a female donor with breast cancer. Some clones in this sample may be carry-over from other donors' samples. The CDR3 here reads CASSFKGAHQPQHF. The DNA sequence is as follows: TGTGCCAGCAGCTTCAAGGGGGCCCATCAGCCCCAGCATTTT.